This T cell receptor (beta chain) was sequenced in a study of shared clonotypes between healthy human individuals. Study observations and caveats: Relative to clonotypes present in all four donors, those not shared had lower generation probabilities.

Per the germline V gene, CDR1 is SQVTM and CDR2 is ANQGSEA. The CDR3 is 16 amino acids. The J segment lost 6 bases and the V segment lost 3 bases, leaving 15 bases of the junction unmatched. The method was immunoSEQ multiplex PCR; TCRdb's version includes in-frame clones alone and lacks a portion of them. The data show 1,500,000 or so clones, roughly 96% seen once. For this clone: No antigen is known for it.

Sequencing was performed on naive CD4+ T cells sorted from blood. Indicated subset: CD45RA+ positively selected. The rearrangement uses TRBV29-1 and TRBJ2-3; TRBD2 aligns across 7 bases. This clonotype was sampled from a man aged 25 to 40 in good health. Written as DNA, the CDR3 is TGCAGCGTTGAGGGGCTGGGAGGGCCCATCCCGGATACGCAGTATTTT. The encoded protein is CSVEGLGGPIPDTQYF.